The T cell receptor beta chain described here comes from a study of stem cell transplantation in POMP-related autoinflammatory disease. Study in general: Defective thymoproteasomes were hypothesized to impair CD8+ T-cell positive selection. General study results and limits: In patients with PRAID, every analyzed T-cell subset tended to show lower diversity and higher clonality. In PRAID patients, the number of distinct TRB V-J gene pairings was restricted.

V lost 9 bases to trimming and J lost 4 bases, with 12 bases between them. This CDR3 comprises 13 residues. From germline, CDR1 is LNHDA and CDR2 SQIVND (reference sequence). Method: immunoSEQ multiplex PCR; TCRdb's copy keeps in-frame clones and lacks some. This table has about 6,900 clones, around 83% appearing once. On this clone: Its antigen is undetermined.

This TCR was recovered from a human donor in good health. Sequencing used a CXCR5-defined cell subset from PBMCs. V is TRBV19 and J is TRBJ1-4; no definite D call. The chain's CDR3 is CASASQFNEKLFF. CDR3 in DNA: TGTGCCAGCGCCAGTCAATTTAATGAAAAACTGTTTTTT.